A single sample gave rise to the 21 T cell receptor beta chains below, sequenced in a study of blood T cells in healthy people across ages (dated by TCRdb to the mid-2010s). The library relied on 5' RACE. The data were produced on an Illumina HiSeq 2500. The second PCR ran for roughly 6 to 11 cycles and used a J-beta primer mix along with a sample-barcoded 5' primer. TCRdb trimmed public reads at Q25 via fastp, called clones via MiXCR and kept in-frame beta chains. All rows with the same CDR3 protein become a single entry with the most common DNA and genes. In all, the sample holds about 930,000 distinct CDR3 sequences, and roughly 29% of those were seen once. The ten largest clones take up approximately 10% of the sample. The sample was also reused in another study, on T cells of mothers and their children.

The sequenced sample consisted of blood. Every receptor here comes from a woman in her thirties or forties in good health.

This clonotype was picked up a small number of times. The chain employs TRBV4-3 and TRBJ1-2; D is possibly TRBD1 (5 bases). Trimming shortened V by 0 bases and J by 4 bases, and 15 bases separated the two germline ends. Germline V gives CDR1 LGHNA, CDR2 YSLEER. This CDR3 is built from 16 residues. DNA of the CDR3: TGCGCCAGCAGCCAAGATCGGGCGGGACGGGGCTATGGCTACACCTTC. Translated: CASSQDRAGRGYGYTF.

At least ten counts were recorded for this clonotype. This chain joins TRBV15 and TRBJ1-2; D may be TRBD1 (5 bases). The ends were cut back, 0 bases at V and 2 bases at J, with 13 bases in the middle. The CDR3 spans 16 residues. Germline V gene sequence: CDR1 LNHNV, CDR2 YYDKDF (reference sequence). For the CDR3, the DNA is TGTGCCACCAGCAGAGATGACATAGCAGGGAACTATGGCTACACCTTC. Protein sequence: CATSRDDIAGNYGYTF.

This clonotype has at least ten counts. The chain employs TRBV10-3 and TRBJ2-3, with D hard to call. The ends were cut back, 0 bases at V and 5 bases at J, with 6 bases in the middle. From germline, CDR1 is ENHRY and CDR2 SYGVKD. This CDR3 has 13 amino acids. CDR3 protein: CAISESVRDTQYF. DNA of the CDR3: TGTGCCATCAGTGAGTCGGTACGAGATACGCAGTATTTT.

This clonotype was counted a few times. The gene calls are TRBV7-2 and TRBJ2-1; 7 bases line up with TRBD2. Germline V CDR1 and CDR2: SGHTA, FQGNSA. This CDR3 comprises 15 residues. V trimming: 3 bases; J trimming: 8 bases; junction bases outside the gene matches: 10. The chain's CDR3 is CASSFMWGGRDEQFF. CDR3 nucleotides: TGTGCCAGCAGCTTTATGTGGGGGGGGAGGGATGAGCAGTTCTTC.

CDR3 in amino acids: CASIRGGYTDTQYF. The CDR3 DNA reads as TGTGCCAGCATCCGCGGGGGCTACACAGATACGCAGTATTTT. The chain is built from TRBV2 and TRBJ2-3, with D perhaps matching TRBD2 (7 bases). The CDR3 has 14 amino acids. V was clipped by 7 bases and J by 2 bases, with 13 bases between them. The germline gives CDR1 SNHLY, CDR2 FYNNEI.

The V gene is TRBV5-1, the J gene TRBJ2-3; D is tentatively TRBD1 or TRBD2 (5 bases each). The germline gives CDR1 SGHRS, CDR2 YFSETQ. V shed 7 bases and J shed 0 bases, with 12 bases lying between them. This CDR3 has 14 residues. CDR3 nucleotide sequence: TGCGCCAGCGGGACGGGGATTAGCACAGATACGCAGTATTTT. It translates to CASGTGISTDTQYF.

This clonotype came up a few times. The gene calls are TRBV15 and TRBJ2-3; 14 nucleotides agree with TRBD2. The CDR3 is 17 residues long. V was pared by 3 bases and J by 2 bases, with 4 bases of the junction left unmatched. Germline CDR1 and CDR2: LNHNV and YYDKDF (reference sequence). The CDR3 here is CATSRTSGGGSTDTQYF. The DNA of the CDR3 is TGTGCCACCAGCAGGACTAGCGGGGGGGGGTCCACAGATACGCAGTATTTT.

This clonotype occurred a few times. The rearrangement links TRBV7-2 to TRBJ2-3; D is perhaps TRBD1 (6 bases). CDR1 is SGHTA and CDR2 is FQGNSA in the germline V gene. The V end lost 0 bases, the J end lost 8 bases, and 12 bases lay between the germline ends. The length of the CDR3 is 14 residues. CDR3 nucleotides: TGTGCCAGCAGCTTAGCGCCCCGAGGGGGTACGCAGTATTTT. The encoded protein is CASSLAPRGGTQYF.

The V and J genes are TRBV5-1 and TRBJ1-5, with 7 bases matching TRBD1. The J segment lost 7 bases and the V segment lost 4 bases, leaving 11 bases of the junction unmatched. This CDR3 is 15 amino acids long. CDR1 SGHRS and CDR2 YFSETQ come from the germline V gene. The CDR3 region is CASSLGGDSGQPQHF. DNA for the CDR3: TGCGCCAGCAGCCTTGGAGGGGACAGCGGACAGCCCCAGCATTTT.

A note on this clonotype: One base away lies a much larger clone, so this may be a sequencing read error. V gene TRBV10-3 combines with J gene TRBJ2-7; D is perhaps TRBD1 (7 bases). Germline V lookup: CDR1 ENHRY, CDR2 SYGVKD. CDR3 length: 14 residues. The DNA of the CDR3 is TGTGCCACCAGTGAGAGACAGGGACTCAACGAGCAGTACTTC. Its protein product is CATSERQGLNEQYF.

This clonotype was picked up many times. The rearrangement links TRBV7-2 to TRBJ1-1; no reliable D call. Trimming removed 5 bases at V and 8 bases at J, with 12 bases between. Per the germline V gene, CDR1 is SGHTA and CDR2 is FQGNSA. This CDR3 has 12 residues. The CDR3 reads CASSPPRMEAFF. The CDR3 DNA follows: TGTGCCAGCAGCCCACCTCGTATGGAAGCTTTCTTT.

The chain joins TRBV28 to TRBJ2-3; 7 nucleotides align to TRBD2. CDR1 MDHEN and CDR2 SYDVKM come from the germline V gene. CDR3 size: 15 residues. J was trimmed by 4 bases and V by 6 bases; bases with no gene match: 10. The CDR3 bases are TGTGCCAGCAGCGGGGACCGGGGGGTAGCAGATACGCAGTATTTT. Protein: CASSGDRGVADTQYF.

This clonotype was counted many times. The chain has TRBV20-1 and TRBJ2-1, with 8 bases aligning to TRBD2. The CDR3 covers 14 residues. The germline V gene encodes CDR1 DFQATT and CDR2 SNEGSKA (reference sequence). Losses at the gene ends were 5 bases for V and 4 bases for J; bases not matched to a gene: 7. DNA for the CDR3: TGCAGTGCTGCCGGCGGGGGGTTTTACAATGAGCAGTTCTTC. Amino acid sequence: CSAAGGGFYNEQFF.

This clonotype has ten or more counts. The J gene is TRBJ2-7, the V gene TRBV20-1; D is unclear. Germline-derived CDR1 and CDR2 are DFQATT and SNEGSKA (reference sequence). This CDR3 has 11 amino acids. Trimming shortened V by 6 bases and J by 3 bases, and 9 bases separated the two germline ends. This chain's CDR3 is CSAPLGYEQYF. In DNA, the CDR3 is TGCAGTGCCCCCCTCGGCTACGAGCAGTACTTC.

J is TRBJ2-5 and V is TRBV20-1, with unresolved D. Germline loops: CDR1 DFQATT, CDR2 SNEGSKA (reference sequence). With 2 bases removed from V and 5 bases from J, the gap between germline ends came to 12 bases. CDR3 length equals 13 residues. The CDR3 sequence is CSARSAPGETQYF. The CDR3 nucleotides are TGCAGTGCTAGATCAGCCCCTGGGGAGACCCAGTACTTC.

This clonotype came up a few times. The chain has TRBV5-1 and TRBJ2-1; D is unclear. CDR1 and CDR2 from the germline V gene are SGHRS and YFSETQ. V dropped 0 bases and J dropped 6 bases, with 10 bases sitting between them. The CDR3 covers 14 residues. Here the CDR3 DNA reads TGCGCCAGCAGCTTGGACGGTTTCGCCAATGAGCAGTTCTTC. It yields the protein CASSLDGFANEQFF.

J is TRBJ2-5 and V is TRBV5-1; 9 nucleotides agree with TRBD2. The ends lost 2 bases at V and 5 bases at J; junction bases unmatched: 13. The CDR3 is 17 residues long. Germline CDR1 SGHRS, CDR2 YFSETQ. The CDR3 sequence is CASSLSARGGGEETQYF. For the CDR3, the DNA is TGCGCCAGCAGCTTAAGCGCACGCGGCGGGGGGGAGGAGACCCAGTACTTC.

This clonotype has just a few counts. The rearrangement joins TRBV6-6 to TRBJ2-7, with D maybe TRBD1 (6 bases). The germline gives CDR1 MNHNY, CDR2 SVGAGI (reference sequence). Trimming cost V 6 bases and J 5 bases, with 11 bases left between them. This CDR3 has 12 amino acids. The CDR3 DNA follows: TGTGCCAGCAGACATCAGGGGAACGAGCAGTACTTC. This gives the protein CASRHQGNEQYF.

This clonotype was recorded once. The V and J genes are TRBV28 and TRBJ1-2; D is uncertain. V was shortened by 6 bases and J by 4 bases, with 12 bases between the two germline ends. Germline V gene data show CDR1 as MDHEN and CDR2 as SYDVKM. The CDR3 sequence is 13 residues long. This CDR3 is CASRPPDLYGYTF. CDR3 nucleotides: TGTGCCAGCAGACCCCCGGACCTCTATGGCTACACCTTC.

The chain couples TRBV5-1 to TRBJ1-2; 9 bases fit TRBD1. V lost 3 bases and J lost 4; bases outside the gene matches: 4. CDR1 and CDR2 from the germline V gene are SGHRS and YFSETQ. The CDR3 length is 14 residues. This CDR3 reads CASSYKQGAYGYTF. For the CDR3, the DNA is TGCGCCAGCAGCTACAAACAGGGGGCCTATGGCTACACCTTC.

This chain uses TRBV10-3 with TRBJ1-6; D is ambiguous. Between the trimmed V and J ends, which lost 6 bases and 10 bases, there was a span of 13 bases. The CDR3 contains 13 residues. Germline V gene sequence: CDR1 ENHRY, CDR2 SYGVKD. The CDR3 loop is CAISPDNRSPLHF. The CDR3 coding sequence is TGTGCCATCAGCCCCGATAACCGCTCACCCCTCCACTTT.